The 8 T cell receptor beta chains listed next were all sequenced from one sample in a study of blood T cell repertoires in COVID-19. Data came from immunoSEQ multiplex PCR; TCRdb stores just in-frame clones and leaves some out. The profile shows more than 150,000 clones, 70% to 80% of them singletons. The specimen sequenced was peripheral blood. The receptors derive from a man aged 50-60 years who had recovered from COVID-19.

The chain combines TRBV27 with TRBJ2-7; D unresolved. Trimming removed 6 bases from V and 0 bases from J, with 12 bases in between. Germline CDR1 and CDR2: MNHEY and SMNVEV (reference sequence). CDR3 length: 14 residues. The CDR3 coding sequence is TGTGCCAGCAGCTCGAACAAAATCTCCTACGAGCAGTACTTC. Translated, it gives CASSSNKISYEQYF.

This rearrangement joins TRBV7-7 to TRBJ2-5; 10 positions match TRBD1. The CDR3 runs to 16 residues. CDR1 SSHAT and CDR2 FNYEAQ come from the germline V gene (reference sequence). V was pared by 4 bases and J by 2 bases, with 7 bases of the junction left unmatched. The CDR3 DNA follows: TGTGCCAGCAGCTGGAGACAGGGGGCAGGGCAAGAGACCCAGTACTTC. It translates to CASSWRQGAGQETQYF.

The chain uses TRBV12-3 or TRBV12-4 and TRBJ2-7; D gene unclear. This CDR3 comprises 12 residues. The ends were cut back, 1 base at V and 3 bases at J, with 4 bases in the middle. The CDR3 DNA reads as TGTGCCAGCAGTTTAGTCGTCTACGAGCAGTACTTC. Protein: CASSLVVYEQYF.

J is TRBJ2-2 and V is TRBV18; weak D call: TRBD1 (5 bases). The length of the CDR3 is 14 residues. V was clipped by 3 bases and J by 8 bases, with 13 bases between them. Germline-derived CDR1 and CDR2 are KGHSH and LQKENI. The CDR3 coding sequence is TGTGCCAGCTCACCGACACAGGTTGGAGGGGAGCTGTTTTTT. Its protein product is CASSPTQVGGELFF.

The chain employs TRBV7-8 and TRBJ1-4, with TRBD1 matching 7 bases. The V and J ends lost 3 bases and 5 bases, in that order; junction bases with no gene match: 3. Germline values: CDR1 SGHVS, CDR2 FQNEAQ. This CDR3 has 14 residues. The CDR3 DNA is TGTGCCAGCAGCTTGAAGACAGGGAATGAAAAACTGTTTTTT. Protein product: CASSLKTGNEKLFF. The variable domain in full, with the rest retrieved from reference TRBV7-8 and TRBJ1-4, is GAGVSQSPRYKVAKRGQDVALRCDPISGHVSLFWYQQALGQGPEFLTYFQNEAQLDKSGLPSDRFFAERPEGSVSTLKIQRTQQEDSAVYLCASSLKTGNEKLFFGSGTQLSVL.

The rearrangement uses TRBV4-2 and TRBJ2-4; D perhaps matches TRBD1 (6 bases). The germline V and J ends were trimmed by 0 bases and 7 bases, with 10 bases remaining between them. The germline V gene encodes CDR1 LGHNA and CDR2 YNFKEQ. This CDR3 spans 14 amino acids. CDR3 DNA: TGTGCCAGCAGCCAAGATACAGGGCGCAACATTCAGTACTTC. Translated, it gives CASSQDTGRNIQYF.

V gene TRBV15 combines with J gene TRBJ1-3, with D unresolved. Germline V lookup: CDR1 LNHNV, CDR2 YYDKDF (reference sequence). CDR3 length equals 18 residues. The ends were cut back, 0 bases at V and 0 bases at J, with 15 bases in the middle. The DNA of the CDR3 is TGTGCCACCAGCAGAGATAGGAGAGGGCCTTACTCTGGAAACACCATATATTTT. This gives the protein CATSRDRRGPYSGNTIYF.

V gene TRBV6-5 combines with J gene TRBJ2-6; no definite D call. The CDR3 consists of 14 residues. The germline V gene encodes CDR1 MNHEY and CDR2 SVGAGI. Trimming stripped 6 bases from V and 0 bases from J, with 6 bases between. Here the CDR3 DNA reads TGTGCCAGCAGATTTCACTCTGGGGCCAACGTCCTGACTTTC. Protein product: CASRFHSGANVLTF.